This TCR beta chain stems from a study of T cells after yellow fever vaccination. The junction had 10 bases not matched to a gene; V was cut back by 3 bases and J by 1 base. The CDR3 runs 17 residues. Per germline, CDR1 LGHNA and CDR2 YSLEER. Points from the study as a whole: It was a weaker secondary response, yet one that peaked faster, at day 5 versus 15.

In TCRdb, the 5' RACE reads were re-called with MiXCR into one record per CDR3 protein. The data hold some 350,000 distinct CDR3 sequences, with roughly 4.3% observed a single time. Notes on this clonotype: Its specificity is unknown.

Here the sequenced sample was PBMCs, taken 5 days after the yellow fever booster vaccination. The TCR sequence derives from a man aged 18-30 years who received the YFV17D yellow fever vaccine. This chain connects TRBV4-3 to TRBJ1-1; 8 bases are shared with TRBD1. The CDR3 reads CASSHVPAQGANTEAFF. The CDR3 DNA reads TGCGCCAGCAGCCATGTACCCGCCCAGGGGGCGAACACTGAAGCTTTCTTT.